This record concerns one T cell receptor beta chain sequence. The data were taken from a study of Tregs in tolerant kidney transplant recipients. V shed 2 bases and J shed 7 bases, with 4 bases lying between them. This CDR3 is 11 amino acids long. CDR1 is SGHRS and CDR2 is YFSETQ in the germline V gene. TCRdb's copy holds only in-frame clones and misses some; the assay was immunoSEQ multiplex PCR. The data hold some 64,000 clones, with roughly 98% observed a single time. The source was Tregs from blood, collected before the transplant. The sequence came from a human donor who received a combined kidney and bone marrow transplant. The chain has TRBV5-1 and TRBJ2-1; D remains ambiguous. The CDR3 region has the DNA TGCGCCAGCAGCTTTAATAATGAGCAGTTCTTC. Translating gives CASSFNNEQFF.